The 21 T cell receptor beta chains in this list originate from one sample, sequenced in a study of siplizumab effects on memory and regulatory T cells. Profiled with immunoSEQ multiplex PCR; TCRdb holds only in-frame clones, not every one. This repertoire shows about 100,000 clones, about nine tenths found once; its top ten account for 0.13% to 0.15%. Input material: CD4+ T cells sorted from blood. These receptor sequences come from a human donor in good health.

J is TRBJ2-5 and V is TRBV11-2; 9 bases align to TRBD2. Trimming cost V 5 bases and J 5 bases; bases outside gene matches: 6. CDR1 and CDR2 from the germline V gene are SGHAT and FQNNGV. The CDR3 is 14 residues long. The CDR3 loop is CASSRGGAPETQYF. CDR3 nucleotide sequence: TGTGCCAGCAGCCGCGGGGGGGCACCGGAGACCCAGTACTTC.

The chain has TRBV7-9 and TRBJ1-4, with 7 bases matching TRBD1. V was pared by 9 bases and J by 4 bases, with 5 bases of the junction left unmatched. This CDR3 comprises 13 residues. CDR1 is SEHNR and CDR2 is FQNEAQ in the germline V gene (reference sequence). In nucleotides, the CDR3 is TGTGCCAGGGCGGGACAGCTTAATGAAAAACTGTTTTTT. Protein sequence: CARAGQLNEKLFF.

This chain's CDR3 is CASSPNEKLFF. CDR3 nucleotide sequence: TGTGCCAGCTCACCAAATGAAAAACTGTTTTTT. The gene calls are TRBV18 and TRBJ1-4; D is unresolved. CDR1 and CDR2 from the germline V gene are KGHSH and LQKENI. The CDR3 totals 11 residues. The V end lost 2 bases, the J end lost 5 bases, and 0 bases lay between the germline ends.

The chain joins TRBV28 to TRBJ1-3; possible D gene TRBD1, 6 bases. The CDR3 length is 13 residues. V dropped 8 bases and J dropped 3 bases, with 11 bases sitting between them. CDR1 is MDHEN, CDR2 SYDVKM, per germline. The CDR3 reads CASLNRVGNTIYF. DNA of the CDR3: TGTGCCAGCCTTAACAGGGTTGGAAACACCATATATTTT. The variable domain in full, with the rest retrieved from reference TRBV28 and TRBJ1-3, is DVKVTQSSRYLVKRTGEKVFLECVQDMDHENMFWYRQDPGLGLRLIYFSYDVKMKEKGDIPEGYSVSREKKERFSLILESASTNQTSMYLCASLNRVGNTIYFGEGSWLTVV.

V is TRBV28 and J is TRBJ2-3, with D possibly being TRBD1 or TRBD2 (6 bases each). Trimming took off 6 bases at V and 6 bases at J, with 16 bases between the two ends. The CDR3 runs to 14 residues. Germline V gives CDR1 MDHEN, CDR2 SYDVKM. CDR3 amino acids: CASSLGGSRDTQYF. The CDR3 coding sequence is TGTGCCAGCAGCCTGGGGGGCTCCAGGGATACGCAGTATTTT.

This clone appeared a single time. A read error may account for a junction end that differs from germline. The chain couples TRBV6-5 to TRBJ2-3; possible D gene TRBD1, 5 bases. This CDR3 spans 14 amino acids. Germline values: CDR1 MNHEY, CDR2 SVGAGI. This chain's CDR3 is CASRAGRYTDTQYF. The CDR3 bases are TGTGCAAGCAGGGCAGGGCGGTACACAGATACGCAGTATTTT.

This clone appeared once. The chain links TRBV7-6 to TRBJ1-1; tentative D call: TRBD1 (5 bases). CDR1 and CDR2 from the germline V gene are SGHVS and FNYEAQ. This CDR3 has 15 residues. V shed 1 base and J shed 5 bases, with 14 bases lying between them. The CDR3 region is CASSLGEGRKTEAFF. Written as DNA, the CDR3 is TGTGCCAGCAGCTTAGGGGAGGGGCGGAAGACTGAAGCTTTCTTT. The entire variable domain, with the rest obtained from reference TRBV7-6 and TRBJ1-1, is as follows: GAGVSQSPRYKVTKRGQDVALRCDPISGHVSLYWYRQALGQGPEFLTYFNYEAQQDKSGLPNDRFSAERPEGSISTLTIQRTEQRDSAMYRCASSLGEGRKTEAFFGQGTRLTVV.

The chain recombines TRBV4-1 with TRBJ1-1; tentatively, D is TRBD1 (5 bases). The germline V gene has CDR1 MGHRA and CDR2 YSYEKL. The V end lost 3 bases, the J end lost 1 base, and 15 bases lay between the germline ends. This CDR3 is built from 16 residues. Here the CDR3 DNA reads TGCGCCAGCAGCCAGATAGGGGCCGGGGCGAACACTGAAGCTTTCTTT. It yields the protein CASSQIGAGANTEAFF.

V and J are TRBV10-3 and TRBJ1-2, with 10 bases matching TRBD1. The CDR3 has 15 amino acids. V shed 11 bases, J shed 7 bases, and the junction held 16 bases outside the gene matches. Per the germline V gene, CDR1 is ENHRY and CDR2 is SYGVKD. CDR3 nucleotides: TGTGCCGCGCGACCTGGACAGGGGGGTACGCGTGGCTACACCTTC. Protein: CAARPGQGGTRGYTF.

This sequence joins TRBV29-1 and TRBJ2-2, with 9 bases fitting TRBD1. Trimming at V came to 4 bases and at J to 6 bases, leaving 6 bases not matched to a gene. The CDR3 covers 14 residues. Germline CDR1 is SQVTM and CDR2 is ANQGSEA. The CDR3 sequence is CSVGIQGAAGELFF. CDR3 DNA: TGCAGCGTTGGGATACAGGGGGCGGCCGGGGAGCTGTTTTTT.

This chain uses TRBV7-9 with TRBJ1-5, with D possibly matching TRBD1 (5 bases). V shed 5 bases and J shed 5 bases, with 7 bases lying between them. The CDR3 is made up of 12 amino acids. Germline V lookup: CDR1 SEHNR, CDR2 FQNEAQ (reference sequence). The CDR3 region has the DNA TGTGCCAGCAGCGGGACCGATCAGCCCCAGCATTTT. Translation gives CASSGTDQPQHF.

J is TRBJ2-1 and V is TRBV15; a weak D match, TRBD1 (6 bases). Germline V lookup: CDR1 LNHNV, CDR2 YYDKDF (reference sequence). The CDR3 runs to 14 residues. With 1 base removed from V and 3 bases from J, the gap between germline ends came to 7 bases. CDR3 in amino acids: CATSRGGGYNEQFF. Written as DNA, the CDR3 is TGTGCCACCAGCAGAGGAGGGGGCTACAATGAGCAGTTCTTC. Looking up the rest from reference TRBV15 and TRBJ2-1 gives the full variable domain: DAMVIQNPRYQVTQFGKPVTLSCSQTLNHNVMYWYQQKSSQAPKLLFHYYDKDFNNEADTPDNFQSRRPNTSFCFLDIRSPGLGDTAMYLCATSRGGGYNEQFFGPGTRLTVL.

The V gene is TRBV4-3, the J gene TRBJ2-2, with 11 bases lining up with TRBD1. Trimming cost V 2 bases and J 4 bases; bases outside gene matches: 12. CDR3 size: 19 residues. Germline lookup yields CDR1 LGHNA and CDR2 YSLEER. In DNA, the CDR3 is TGCGCCAGCAGCCAAAGGGACCTAACCGGGACAGGGGGCACCGGGGAGCTGTTTTTT. Its protein product is CASSQRDLTGTGGTGELFF.

This clone was seen just once. The chain combines TRBV7-9 with TRBJ1-5; TRBD1 is a possible D gene (5 bases). Germline loops: CDR1 SEHNR, CDR2 FQNEAQ (reference sequence). The CDR3 has 14 residues. The V end lost 7 bases, the J end lost 2 bases, and 12 bases lay between the germline ends. CDR3 DNA sequence: TGTGCCAGCAAGAGGGGCGAGGGCAATCAGCCCCAGCATTTT. Translating it yields CASKRGEGNQPQHF.

The chain combines TRBV12-5 with TRBJ1-2, with TRBD1 as a possible D gene (5 bases). Trimming took off 2 bases at V and 4 bases at J, with 11 bases between the two ends. The CDR3 contains 14 residues. In germline, CDR1 is LGHNT, CDR2 FRNRAP. CDR3 residues: CASGLSGAGYGYTF. Here the CDR3 DNA reads TGTGCTAGTGGTTTGAGCGGGGCAGGCTATGGCTACACCTTC.

V gene TRBV6-6 combines with J gene TRBJ2-7, with unresolved D. CDR1 and CDR2 (germline): MNHNY, SVGAGI (reference sequence). The CDR3 is 15 residues long. V was shortened by 6 bases and J by 0 bases, with 15 bases between the two germline ends. Here the CDR3 DNA reads TGTGCCAGCAGCTACAAACAAGGTTACTCCTACGAGCAGTACTTC. Protein sequence: CASSYKQGYSYEQYF.

This clone was found once. The V gene is TRBV25-1, the J gene TRBJ2-5, with D hard to call. Trimming took 7 bases from V and 0 from J, leaving 18 bases between them. Germline CDR1 MGHDK, CDR2 SYGVNS. The CDR3 is made up of 16 amino acids. Here the CDR3 reads CASIRSGSGYQETQYF. The CDR3 DNA is TGTGCCAGCATCAGATCTGGGTCGGGCTACCAAGAGACCCAGTACTTC.

The V and J genes are TRBV5-1 and TRBJ1-5, with D perhaps matching TRBD1 (5 bases). V was trimmed by 0 bases and J by 7 bases, leaving 17 bases between them. This CDR3 is built from 16 residues. The V gene's germline CDR1 is SGHRS and CDR2 YFSETQ. The CDR3 protein is CASSLDWPGSGQPQHF. The CDR3 bases are TGCGCCAGCAGCTTGGACTGGCCAGGGTCGGGACAGCCCCAGCATTTT.

This clone was seen once. The chain carries TRBV28 and TRBJ1-1; no clear D. This CDR3 is 14 amino acids long. The V and J ends lost 7 bases and 0 bases respectively, with 12 bases between them. The V gene's germline CDR1 is MDHEN and CDR2 SYDVKM. CDR3 nucleotide sequence: TGTGCCAGCACCGCGGGTTCCATGAACACTGAAGCTTTCTTT. It yields the protein CASTAGSMNTEAFF.

This chain joins TRBV7-3 and TRBJ1-2, with a weak D call TRBD1 (5 bases). The CDR3 is 15 amino acids. Between the trimmed V and J ends, which lost 2 bases and 0 bases, there was a span of 10 bases. Germline V CDR1 and CDR2: SGHTA, FQGTGA. DNA of the CDR3: TGTGCCAGCAGCTTAGGTCAGGGAGCTAACTATGGCTACACCTTC. Amino acid sequence: CASSLGQGANYGYTF. The whole variable domain, remainder taken from reference TRBV7-3 and TRBJ1-2, is GAGVSQTPSNKVTEKGKYVELRCDPISGHTALYWYRQSLGQGPEFLIYFQGTGAADDSGLPNDRFFAVRPEGSVSTLKIQRTERGDSAVYLCASSLGQGANYGYTFGSGTRLTVV.

This clone was found once. The rearrangement joins TRBV27 to TRBJ2-7; 10 nucleotides agree with TRBD2. CDR3 size: 15 residues. The V gene's germline CDR1 is MNHEY and CDR2 SMNVEV (reference sequence). Trimming removed 6 bases from V and 4 bases from J; junction bases left unmatched: 9. The CDR3 region is CASRDERGGRYEQYF. CDR3 in DNA: TGTGCCAGCAGGGATGAGCGGGGGGGCAGATACGAGCAGTACTTC.